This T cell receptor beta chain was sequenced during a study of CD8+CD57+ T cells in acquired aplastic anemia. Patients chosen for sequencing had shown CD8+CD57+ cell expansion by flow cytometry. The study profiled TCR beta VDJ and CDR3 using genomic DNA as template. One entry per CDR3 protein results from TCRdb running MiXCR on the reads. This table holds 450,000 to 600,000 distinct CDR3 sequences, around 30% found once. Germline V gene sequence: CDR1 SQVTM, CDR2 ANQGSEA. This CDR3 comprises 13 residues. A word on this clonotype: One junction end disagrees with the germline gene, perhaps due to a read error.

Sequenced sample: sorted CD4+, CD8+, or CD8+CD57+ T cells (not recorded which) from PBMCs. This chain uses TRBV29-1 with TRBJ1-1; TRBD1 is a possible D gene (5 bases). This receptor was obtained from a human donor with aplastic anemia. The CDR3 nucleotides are TGCAGCATTGAAGCGCAGGGAGGAACTGAAGCTTTCTTT. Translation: CSIEAQGGTEAFF.